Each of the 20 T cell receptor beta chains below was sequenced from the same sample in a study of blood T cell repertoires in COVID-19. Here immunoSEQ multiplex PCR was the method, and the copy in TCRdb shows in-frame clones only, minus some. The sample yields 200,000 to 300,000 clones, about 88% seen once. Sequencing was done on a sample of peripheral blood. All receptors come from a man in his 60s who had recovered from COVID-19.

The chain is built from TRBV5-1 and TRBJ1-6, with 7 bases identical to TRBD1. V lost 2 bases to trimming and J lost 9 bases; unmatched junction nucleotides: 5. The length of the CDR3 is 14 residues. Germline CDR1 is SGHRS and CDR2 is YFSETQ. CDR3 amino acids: CASSLDRALSPLHF. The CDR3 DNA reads TGCGCCAGCAGCTTAGACAGGGCGCTTTCACCCCTCCACTTT.

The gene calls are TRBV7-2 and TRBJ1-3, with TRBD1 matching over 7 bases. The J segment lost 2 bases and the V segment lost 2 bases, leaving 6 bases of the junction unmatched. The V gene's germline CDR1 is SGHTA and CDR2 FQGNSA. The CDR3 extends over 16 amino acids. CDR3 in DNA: TGTGCCAGCAGCTTACAGGGGACAGCTGCTGGAAACACCATATATTTT. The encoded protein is CASSLQGTAAGNTIYF.

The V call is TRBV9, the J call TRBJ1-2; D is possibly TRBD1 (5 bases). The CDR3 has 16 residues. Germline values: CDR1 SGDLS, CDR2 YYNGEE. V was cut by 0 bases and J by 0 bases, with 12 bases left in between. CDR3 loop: CASSVDWGNTNYGYTF. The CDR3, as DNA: TGTGCCAGCAGCGTAGATTGGGGCAATACTAACTATGGCTACACCTTC.

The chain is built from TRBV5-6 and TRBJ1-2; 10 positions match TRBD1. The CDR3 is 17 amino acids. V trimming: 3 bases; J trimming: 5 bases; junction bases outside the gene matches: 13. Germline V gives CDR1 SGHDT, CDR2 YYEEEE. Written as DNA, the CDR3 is TGTGCCAGCAGCTCTTGGCCCTGGGACAGGGGAGGTTATGGCTACACCTTC. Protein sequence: CASSSWPWDRGGYGYTF.

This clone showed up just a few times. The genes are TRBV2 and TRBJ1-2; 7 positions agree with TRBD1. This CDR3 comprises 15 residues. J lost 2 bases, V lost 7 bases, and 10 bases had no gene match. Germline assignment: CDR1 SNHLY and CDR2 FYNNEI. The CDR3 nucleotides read TGTGCCAGCACCCCGGAGGACAGGCAAAACTATGGCTACACCTTC. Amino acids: CASTPEDRQNYGYTF.

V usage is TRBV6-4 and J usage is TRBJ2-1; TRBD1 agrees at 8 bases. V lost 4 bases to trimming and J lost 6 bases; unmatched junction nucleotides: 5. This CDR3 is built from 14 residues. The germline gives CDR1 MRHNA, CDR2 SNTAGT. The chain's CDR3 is CASSAGGRGNEQFF. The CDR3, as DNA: TGTGCCAGCAGTGCAGGGGGCCGTGGCAATGAGCAGTTCTTC.

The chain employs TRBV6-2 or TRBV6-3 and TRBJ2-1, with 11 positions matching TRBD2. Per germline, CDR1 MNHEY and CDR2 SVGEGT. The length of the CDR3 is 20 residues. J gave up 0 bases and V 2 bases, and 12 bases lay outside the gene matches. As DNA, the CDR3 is TGTGCCAGCAGTTACGTTCTAGCGGGGGGCCTGACGAGCTCCTACAATGAGCAGTTCTTC. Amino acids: CASSYVLAGGLTSSYNEQFF.

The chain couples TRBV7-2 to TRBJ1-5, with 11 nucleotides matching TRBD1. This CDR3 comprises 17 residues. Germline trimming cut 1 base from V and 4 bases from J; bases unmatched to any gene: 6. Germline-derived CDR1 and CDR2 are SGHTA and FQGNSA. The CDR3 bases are TGTGCCAGCAGCTTAGAGGACAGGGGGCTTGGGAATCAGCCCCAGCATTTT. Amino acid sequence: CASSLEDRGLGNQPQHF.

The CDR3 spells CASSLNPVTRSQYF. CDR3 sequence (DNA): TGTGCCAGCAGCTTGAACCCGGTAACCCGTTCCCAGTACTTC. The rearrangement uses TRBV7-2 and TRBJ2-5, with no clear D. CDR3 size: 14 residues. From germline, CDR1 is SGHTA and CDR2 FQGNSA. V lost 3 bases and J 9 bases, leaving 17 bases between the germline ends. Full variable domain (outside the CDR3, taken from reference TRBV7-2 and TRBJ2-5): GAGVSQSPSNKVTEKGKDVELRCDPISGHTALYWYRQSLGQGLEFLIYFQGNSAPDKSGLPSDRFSAERTGGSVSTLTIQRTQQEDSAVYLCASSLNPVTRSQYFGPGTRLLVL.

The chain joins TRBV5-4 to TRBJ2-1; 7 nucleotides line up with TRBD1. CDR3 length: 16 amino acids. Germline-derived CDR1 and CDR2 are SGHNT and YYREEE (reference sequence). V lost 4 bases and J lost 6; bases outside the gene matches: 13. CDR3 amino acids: CASSLPRTGRGNEQFF. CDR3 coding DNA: TGTGCCAGCAGCCTACCAAGGACAGGACGGGGCAATGAGCAGTTCTTC.

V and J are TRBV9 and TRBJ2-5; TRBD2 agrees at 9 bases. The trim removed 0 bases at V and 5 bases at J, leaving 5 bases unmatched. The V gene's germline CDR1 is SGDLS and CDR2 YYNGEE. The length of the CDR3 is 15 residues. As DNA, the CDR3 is TGTGCCAGCAGCGTAGCTAGCGGGGCATGGGAGACCCAGTACTTC. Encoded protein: CASSVASGAWETQYF.

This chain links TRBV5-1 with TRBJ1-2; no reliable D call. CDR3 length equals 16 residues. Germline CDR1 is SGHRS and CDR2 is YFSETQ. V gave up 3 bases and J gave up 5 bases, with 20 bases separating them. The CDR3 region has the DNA TGCGCCAGCAGCTCAACGACCGGGTTGGGAGGGTATGGCTACACCTTC. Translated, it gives CASSSTTGLGGYGYTF.

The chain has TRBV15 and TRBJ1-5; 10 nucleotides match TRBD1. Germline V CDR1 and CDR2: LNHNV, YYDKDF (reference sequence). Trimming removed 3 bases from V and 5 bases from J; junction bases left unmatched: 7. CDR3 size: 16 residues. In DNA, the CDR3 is TGTGCCACCAGCAGTCCCGGGACAGGGGAATATCAGCCCCAGCATTTT. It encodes CATSSPGTGEYQPQHF.

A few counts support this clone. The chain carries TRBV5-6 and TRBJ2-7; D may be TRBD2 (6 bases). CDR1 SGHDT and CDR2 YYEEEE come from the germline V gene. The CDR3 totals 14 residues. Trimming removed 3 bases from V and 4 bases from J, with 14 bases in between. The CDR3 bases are TGTGCCAGCAGCTCAAACGGGGGAATGTACGAGCAGTACTTC. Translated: CASSSNGGMYEQYF.

CDR3 residues: CARSSVSLANEQFF. The CDR3 nucleotides read TGTGCCAGAAGCTCCGTGTCTTTGGCCAATGAGCAGTTCTTC. The chain is built from TRBV5-3 and TRBJ2-1; no clear D. TRBV5-3 is annotated as an ORF whose role is uncertain. V was shortened by 3 bases and J by 6 bases, with 13 bases between the two germline ends. This CDR3 is built from 14 residues.

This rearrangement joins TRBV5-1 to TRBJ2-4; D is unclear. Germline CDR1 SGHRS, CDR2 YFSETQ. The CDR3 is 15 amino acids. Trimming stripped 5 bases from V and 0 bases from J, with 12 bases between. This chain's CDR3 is CASSPTTLAKNIQYF. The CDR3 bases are TGCGCCAGCAGTCCTACGACTTTAGCCAAAAACATTCAGTACTTC. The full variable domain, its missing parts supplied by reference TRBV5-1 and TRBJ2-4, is KAGVTQTPRYLIKTRGQQVTLSCSPISGHRSVSWYQQTPGQGLQFLFEYFSETQRNKGNFPGRFSGRQFSNSRSEMNVSTLELGDSALYLCASSPTTLAKNIQYFGAGTRLSVL.

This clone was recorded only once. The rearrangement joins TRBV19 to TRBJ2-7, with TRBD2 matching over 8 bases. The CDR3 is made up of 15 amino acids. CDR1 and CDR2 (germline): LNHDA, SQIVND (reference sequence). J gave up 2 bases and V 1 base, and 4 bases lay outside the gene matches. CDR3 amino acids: CASSIASGGTYEQYF. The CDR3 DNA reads TGTGCCAGTAGTATAGCTTCGGGGGGGACCTACGAGCAGTACTTC.

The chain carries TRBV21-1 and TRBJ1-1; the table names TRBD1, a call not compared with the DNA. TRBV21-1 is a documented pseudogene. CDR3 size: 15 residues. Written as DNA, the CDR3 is TGTGCCAGCAGCGTCCACAGGGGGCGCCTCACTGAAGCTTTCTTT. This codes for CASSVHRGRLTEAFF.

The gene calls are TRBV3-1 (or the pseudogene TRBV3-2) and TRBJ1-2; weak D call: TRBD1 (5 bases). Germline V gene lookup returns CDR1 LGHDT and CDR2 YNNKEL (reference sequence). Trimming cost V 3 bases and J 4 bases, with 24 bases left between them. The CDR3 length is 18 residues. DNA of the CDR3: TGTGCCAGCAGCCAGAACCAAGGGTGGGGTCTGGGGCCCTATGGCTACACCTTC. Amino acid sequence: CASSQNQGWGLGPYGYTF.

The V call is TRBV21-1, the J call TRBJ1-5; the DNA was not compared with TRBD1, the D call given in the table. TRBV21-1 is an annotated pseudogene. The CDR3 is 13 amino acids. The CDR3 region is CATPGTGGQPQHF. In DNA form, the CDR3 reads TGTGCCACCCCGGGGACAGGGGGTCAGCCCCAGCATTTT.